The source of this T cell receptor beta chain is a study of blood T cells in healthy people across ages. Study-wide results and caveats: Versus aged donors, long-lived donors had higher diversity and more naive CD4+ cells.

Each sample yielded at least 5.5 micrograms of PBMC total RNA. Germline V gives CDR1 KGHSH, CDR2 LQKENI. CDR3 size: 15 residues. Trimming pared 2 bases from V and 0 bases from J, leaving 11 bases between. Details on this clonotype: Its antigen is not known.

A sample-barcoded 5' primer and a J-beta primer mix were used in a second PCR of roughly 7 to 12 cycles. A template-switch adaptor containing 12 random nucleotides labeled each cDNA molecule. TCRdb used MiXCR to reprocess the 5' RACE reads, holding one entry per CDR3 protein. The sample includes hundreds of thousands of distinct CDR3 sequences, nearly 60% of them seen just once. The chain recombines TRBV18 with TRBJ2-7; tentatively, D is TRBD2 (6 bases). The sample comprised blood. The clonotype was recovered from a man aged 25 to 40 in good health. CDR3 amino acids: CASSPMRDASYEQYF. CDR3 in DNA: TGTGCCAGCTCACCAATGCGGGACGCCTCCTACGAGCAGTACTTC. Full variable domain (outside the CDR3, taken from reference TRBV18 and TRBJ2-7): NAGVMQNPRHLVRRRGQEARLRCSPMKGHSHVYWYRQLPEEGLKFMVYLQKENIIDESGMPKERFSAEFPKEGPSILRIQQVVRGDSAAYFCASSPMRDASYEQYFGPGTRLTVT.